Following are 28 T cell receptor beta chains from one sample sequenced in a study of blood T cell repertoires in COVID-19. The table came from immunoSEQ multiplex PCR; TCRdb's copy has only in-frame clones and leaves some out. The table shows 35,000 to 50,000 clones, with 88% occurring only once. Sequencing was carried out using peripheral blood. Every receptor here comes from a human donor in a cohort sampled during active COVID-19.

The chain has TRBV4-2 and TRBJ1-3; a weak D match, TRBD1 (6 bases). V was clipped by 1 base and J by 2 bases, with 18 bases between them. Germline CDR1 is LGHNA and CDR2 is YNFKEQ. This CDR3 is 18 amino acids long. CDR3 amino acids: CASSQVDLGASAGNTIYF. The CDR3 DNA reads as TGTGCCAGCAGCCAAGTGGATTTGGGGGCCTCGGCTGGAAACACCATATATTTT.

This chain joins TRBV7-9 and TRBJ2-2; D might be TRBD1 (5 bases). CDR1 and CDR2 (germline): SEHNR, FQNEAQ (reference sequence). V was clipped by 1 base and J by 2 bases, with 14 bases between them. The length of the CDR3 is 17 residues. CDR3 protein: CASSLGQSPLNTGELFF. The CDR3 nucleotides are TGTGCCAGCAGCTTAGGACAGTCGCCCCTTAACACCGGGGAGCTGTTTTTT.

This clone was detected a few times. The chain carries TRBV5-1 and TRBJ2-1; weak D call: TRBD1 (7 bases). Germline lookup yields CDR1 SGHRS and CDR2 YFSETQ. This CDR3 comprises 13 residues. The V end lost 1 base, the J end lost 8 bases, and 10 bases lay between the germline ends. CDR3 in DNA: TGCGCCAGCAGCTTGACAGGGGAGGATGAGCAGTTCTTC. The encoded protein is CASSLTGEDEQFF.

This chain connects TRBV27 to TRBJ2-5; 7 positions match TRBD1. The CDR3 is 13 residues long. Germline V gives CDR1 MNHEY, CDR2 SMNVEV (reference sequence). The J segment lost 5 bases and the V segment lost 6 bases, leaving 6 bases of the junction unmatched. The CDR3 bases are TGTGCCAGCAGCCAGGGACAGTTCGAGACCCAGTACTTC. Amino acid sequence: CASSQGQFETQYF.

The rearrangement links TRBV19 to TRBJ1-5; TRBD1 is a possible D gene (6 bases). The CDR3 runs 18 residues. Germline V gene data show CDR1 as LNHDA and CDR2 as SQIVND (reference sequence). The V gene lost 4 bases and the J gene lost 1 base, with 20 bases spanning the gap. For the CDR3, the DNA is TGTGCCAGTAGTAAGGACAGTCCTCTAGAGATAAGCAATCAGCCCCAGCATTTT. Amino acids: CASSKDSPLEISNQPQHF.

A few counts support this clone. This CDR3 is CAISGQGALGDTIYF. CDR3 DNA: TGTGCCATCAGTGGACAGGGGGCGTTGGGGGACACCATATATTTT. The genes are TRBV10-3 and TRBJ1-3; 10 bases are a match to TRBD1. Germline CDR1 reads ENHRY; CDR2 reads SYGVKD. V gave up 4 bases and J gave up 8 bases; unmatched junction bases: 8. The CDR3 has 15 residues.

The genes are TRBV5-1 and TRBJ1-1; the D gene is possibly TRBD1 (6 bases). This CDR3 has 19 residues. From germline, CDR1 is SGHRS and CDR2 YFSETQ. Trimming cost V 1 base and J 3 bases, with 25 bases left between them. The CDR3, as DNA: TGCGCCAGCAGCTTGAAGCGAGGGCCCCAACAGGGTCGGGACACTGAAGCTTTCTTT. As protein: CASSLKRGPQQGRDTEAFF.

CDR3 region: CAIRDSGYTGELFF. The DNA for the CDR3 is TGTGCCATCAGGGATAGCGGTTACACCGGGGAGCTGTTTTTT. This chain joins TRBV10-3 and TRBJ2-2; D is possibly TRBD2 (6 bases). Germline assignment: CDR1 ENHRY and CDR2 SYGVKD. With 6 bases removed from V and 3 bases from J, the gap between germline ends came to 11 bases. This CDR3 has 14 residues.

The V call is TRBV28, the J call TRBJ1-2, with 8 bases that match TRBD1. CDR1 and CDR2 from the germline V gene are MDHEN and SYDVKM. Trimming cost V 5 bases and J 4 bases; bases outside gene matches: 9. The CDR3 length is 15 residues. CDR3: CASSLTTGASYGYTF. The CDR3 DNA sequence: TGTGCCAGCAGTCTCACGACAGGGGCGAGCTATGGCTACACCTTC.

The chain links TRBV9 to TRBJ1-1; D might be TRBD1 (5 bases). CDR1 and CDR2 from the germline V gene are SGDLS and YYNGEE. V lost 4 bases, J lost 4 bases, and 11 bases lay in between. This CDR3 is built from 13 residues. CDR3 residues: CASSLRVSTEAFF. Written as DNA, the CDR3 is TGTGCCAGCAGCCTCAGGGTGAGCACTGAAGCTTTCTTT. Supplemented by reference TRBV9 and TRBJ1-1, the full variable domain reads DSGVTQTPKHLITATGQRVTLRCSPRSGDLSVYWYQQSLDQGLQFLIQYYNGEERAKGNILERFSAQQFPDLHSELNLSSLELGDSALYFCASSLRVSTEAFFGQGTRLTVV.

J is TRBJ1-1 and V is TRBV6-5; D remains unclear. Germline V CDR1 and CDR2: MNHEY, SVGAGI. The CDR3 is made up of 14 amino acids. The ends were cut back, 0 bases at V and 1 base at J, with 6 bases in the middle. This CDR3 reads CASSYSPGNTEAFF. CDR3 coding DNA: TGTGCCAGCAGTTACTCCCCAGGGAACACTGAAGCTTTCTTT.

The V and J genes are TRBV2 and TRBJ2-5; maybe TRBD2 (6 bases). Between the trimmed V and J ends, which lost 6 bases and 0 bases, there was a span of 11 bases. The V gene's germline CDR1 is SNHLY and CDR2 FYNNEI. CDR3 length equals 14 residues. This chain's CDR3 is CASRPGLHQETQYF. The DNA of the CDR3 is TGTGCCAGCAGGCCGGGACTGCACCAAGAGACCCAGTACTTC.

This clone counts as medium-sized. This chain links TRBV14 with TRBJ2-7; D perhaps matches TRBD2 (6 bases). The ends were cut back, 4 bases at V and 6 bases at J, with 16 bases in the middle. CDR1 and CDR2 from the germline V gene are SGHDN and FVKESK. The CDR3 totals 14 residues. For the CDR3, the DNA is TGTGCCAGCAGCCCCCTGGGGGGAGCCGGCGAGCAGTACTTC. Amino acid sequence: CASSPLGGAGEQYF.

The genes are TRBV7-9 and TRBJ1-2; TRBD1 agrees at 12 bases. Germline values: CDR1 SEHNR, CDR2 FQNEAQ (reference sequence). The CDR3 loop spans 18 amino acids. V lost 1 base, J lost 8 bases, and 14 bases stayed unmatched. CDR3 in amino acids: CASSLELGQGARSPGYTF. The CDR3 region has the DNA TGTGCCAGCAGCTTAGAATTGGGACAGGGGGCTCGTTCGCCCGGCTACACCTTC.

The chain employs TRBV7-9 and TRBJ2-3, with 7 positions matching TRBD2. The CDR3 spans 16 residues. V gave up 0 bases and J gave up 3 bases; unmatched junction bases: 6. Germline V CDR1 and CDR2: SEHNR, FQNEAQ (reference sequence). CDR3 sequence (DNA): TGTGCCAGCAGCTTAGCAATGTGGGAGGGAACAGATACGCAGTATTTT. It specifies CASSLAMWEGTDTQYF.

The chain uses TRBV28 and TRBJ2-7, with 12 bases that match TRBD1. The ends lost 6 bases at V and 0 bases at J; junction bases unmatched: 15. CDR1 and CDR2 (germline): MDHEN, SYDVKM. The length of the CDR3 is 19 residues. In nucleotides, the CDR3 is TGTGCCAGCAGCTTAGGGTTGGGACAGGGGGCGCAGGACTCCTACGAGCAGTACTTC. This encodes CASSLGLGQGAQDSYEQYF.

V gene TRBV15 combines with J gene TRBJ1-2; D might be TRBD1 (5 bases). V was cut by 3 bases and J by 0 bases, with 8 bases left in between. The CDR3 consists of 14 residues. CDR1 and CDR2 (germline): LNHNV, YYDKDF (reference sequence). The CDR3, as DNA: TGTGCCACCAGCAGGGACATTTCTAACTATGGCTACACCTTC. Translation: CATSRDISNYGYTF. Together with reference TRBV15 and TRBJ1-2, the CDR3 gives the full variable domain: DAMVIQNPRYQVTQFGKPVTLSCSQTLNHNVMYWYQQKSSQAPKLLFHYYDKDFNNEADTPDNFQSRRPNTSFCFLDIRSPGLGDTAMYLCATSRDISNYGYTFGSGTRLTVV.

This clone came up a few times. The chain joins TRBV28 to TRBJ1-6; TRBD1 agrees at 7 bases. The CDR3 covers 16 residues. CDR1 and CDR2 from the germline V gene are MDHEN and SYDVKM. V trimming: 7 bases; J trimming: 4 bases; junction bases outside the gene matches: 10. CDR3 residues: CASNNYGQDYNSPLHF. The CDR3 coding sequence is TGTGCCAGCAACAATTATGGACAGGATTATAATTCACCCCTCCACTTT.

This clone appeared once. J is TRBJ1-6 and V is TRBV19; 7 bases match TRBD1. The CDR3 is made up of 17 amino acids. Germline V gene sequence: CDR1 LNHDA, CDR2 SQIVND (reference sequence). V gave up 0 bases and J gave up 7 bases; unmatched junction bases: 9. CDR3 sequence (DNA): TGTGCCAGTAGTATAGACCTCTTGGGACAGAGGAATTCACCCCTCCACTTT. It yields the protein CASSIDLLGQRNSPLHF.

The chain uses TRBV6-6 and TRBJ1-3, with TRBD1 matching 8 bases. CDR3 size: 15 residues. The J segment lost 9 bases and the V segment lost 1 base, leaving 8 bases of the junction unmatched. In germline, CDR1 is MNHNY, CDR2 SVGAGI (reference sequence). In nucleotides, the CDR3 is TGTGCCAGCAGTTACTATGGACAGGGAGGTAGCACCATATATTTT. It yields the protein CASSYYGQGGSTIYF.

The V call is TRBV13, the J call TRBJ2-1, with a possible D match to TRBD1 (7 bases). Trimming removed 5 bases from V and 8 bases from J, with 25 bases in between. CDR3 length: 17 residues. The germline V gene has CDR1 PRHDT and CDR2 FYEKMQ (reference sequence). CDR3 nucleotide sequence: TGTGCCAGCAGCCCAAGTTTAGCGGAGGGGGCGGTATATGAGCAGTTCTTC. Amino acid sequence: CASSPSLAEGAVYEQFF.

This clone was seen just once. The CDR3 coding sequence is TGTGCCAGCAGCCAAGAATACAATCCAGGGTCCAGGACCTACGAGCAGTACTTC. Translation gives CASSQEYNPGSRTYEQYF. The chain uses TRBV27 and TRBJ2-7, with a tentative D call TRBD1 (5 bases). Trimming left V 6 bases short and J 2 bases short, with 26 bases between. Germline loops: CDR1 MNHEY, CDR2 SMNVEV (reference sequence). The CDR3 is 18 residues long.

V gene TRBV28 combines with J gene TRBJ1-2; D is perhaps TRBD1 (6 bases). The germline V gene encodes CDR1 MDHEN and CDR2 SYDVKM. Trimming took 1 base from V and 1 from J, leaving 10 bases between them. The CDR3 covers 15 residues. The CDR3 loop reads CASSLSVRGNYGYTF. The CDR3 DNA reads as TGTGCCAGCAGTTTATCGGTCAGGGGTAACTATGGCTACACCTTC.

The chain has TRBV11-2 and TRBJ2-1, with 7 bases identical to TRBD2. The CDR3 has 17 residues. The germline CDR1 and CDR2 sequences are SGHAT and FQNNGV. V shed 1 base and J 3 bases; nucleotides not matched to a gene: 9. The CDR3 DNA reads as TGTGCCAGCAGCTTAGCCTTGGATAGCGGGTACTACAATGAGCAGTTCTTC. Its translation is CASSLALDSGYYNEQFF.

CDR3 DNA sequence: TGTGCCAGCAGCGTAGGGCCCGTTCCCGGCGGGAGGGCCGGGGATACGCAGTATTTT. Translated: CASSVGPVPGGRAGDTQYF. V gene TRBV9 combines with J gene TRBJ2-3, with TRBD2 identical over 9 bases. The trim removed 0 bases at V and 6 bases at J, leaving 17 bases unmatched. The CDR3 contains 19 residues. CDR1 and CDR2 from the germline V gene are SGDLS and YYNGEE.

This chain links TRBV14 with TRBJ1-1; D is unresolved. Germline lookup yields CDR1 SGHDN and CDR2 FVKESK. Deletions cut 1 base from V and 5 bases from J, with 8 bases between. This CDR3 is built from 13 residues. The CDR3: CASSQAIATEAFF. The CDR3 DNA reads TGTGCCAGCAGCCAAGCGATAGCAACTGAAGCTTTCTTT.

V and J are TRBV9 and TRBJ2-3; maybe TRBD2 (6 bases). The ends were cut back, 0 bases at V and 8 bases at J, with 16 bases in the middle. CDR1 is SGDLS and CDR2 is YYNGEE in the germline V gene. CDR3 length: 15 amino acids. The DNA for the CDR3 is TGTGCCAGCAGCGTAGCCGGGGGAGTTGATCCTACGCAGTATTTT. This translates into CASSVAGGVDPTQYF.

This clone occurred once. The chain uses TRBV2 and TRBJ2-3, with 8 nucleotides matching TRBD2. Germline values: CDR1 SNHLY, CDR2 FYNNEI. This CDR3 is 14 amino acids long. J gave up 3 bases and V 6 bases, and 5 bases lay outside the gene matches. CDR3 nucleotides: TGTGCCAGCAGCCGGGAGGGCAGGACAGATACGCAGTATTTT. Amino acid sequence: CASSREGRTDTQYF.